In this sample, the clone carrying this T cell receptor (beta chain) turned up once. The data originate from a study of cytomegalovirus exposure and HLA in healthy donors. CDR1 and CDR2 from the germline V gene are SGHNT and YYREEE (reference sequence). The germline V and J ends were trimmed by 4 bases and 0 bases, with 13 bases remaining between them. The CDR3 contains 15 residues. 60 Vbeta and 13 Jbeta primers were used in PCR. The repertoire was sequenced with immunoSEQ multiplex PCR; TCRdb's copy has only in-frame clones and lacks some. The table lists 130,000 or so clones, roughly 74% of them singletons.

This chain uses TRBV5-4 with TRBJ1-2, with D possibly TRBD1 on 5 matching bases. Sequencing was performed on PBMCs. This TCR derives from a man in his forties or fifties in good health and CMV-seropositive. CDR3 region: CASSPARATNYGYTF. CDR3 bases: TGTGCCAGCAGCCCCGCCAGGGCTACTAACTATGGCTACACCTTC. The entire variable domain, with the rest obtained from reference TRBV5-4 and TRBJ1-2, is as follows: ETGVTQSPTHLIKTRGQQVTLRCSSQSGHNTVSWYQQALGQGPQFIFQYYREEENGRGNFPPRFSGLQFPNYSSELNVNALELDDSALYLCASSPARATNYGYTFGSGTRLTVV.